This TCR beta chain was found in a study of T cell changes during pregnancy in multiple sclerosis. This CDR3 is 15 amino acids long. The V and J ends lost 5 bases and 1 base respectively, with 14 bases between them. Per germline, CDR1 SGHVS and CDR2 FQNEAQ. The repertoire was sequenced with immunoSEQ multiplex PCR; TCRdb's copy has only in-frame clones and lacks some. The repertoire holds 35,000 to 45,000 clones, with 88% as singletons. This clonotype was sampled from a female donor with multiple sclerosis, enrolled in a pregnancy study. The sample was CD8+ T cells from peripheral blood mononuclear cells, taken in the first trimester of pregnancy. The chain couples TRBV7-8 to TRBJ2-5; the D gene is possibly TRBD2 (5 bases). The CDR3 DNA is TGTGCCAGCAGCCAACATCGGGGTGCCCAAGAGACCCAGTACTTC. Its protein product is CASSQHRGAQETQYF.